This TCR beta chain is drawn from a study of blood T cell repertoires in COVID-19. Sequencing was performed with immunoSEQ multiplex PCR; in TCRdb, only in-frame clones are kept and a portion is missing. The table records about 250,000 clones, approximately 90% of them present only once. CDR1 and CDR2 from the germline V gene are LGHDT and YNNKEL (reference sequence). The CDR3 sequence is 14 residues long. The V and J ends lost 1 base and 2 bases respectively, with 8 bases between them. The source of this sequence is a woman younger than 30 who had recovered from COVID-19. This chain connects TRBV3-1 (or the pseudogene TRBV3-2) to TRBJ1-2; no definite D call. Sequencing was carried out using PBMCs or T cells enriched from blood (not recorded which). The CDR3 reads CASSQAAGNYGYTF. The CDR3 DNA reads as TGTGCCAGCAGCCAAGCTGCGGGGAACTATGGCTACACCTTC.